The TCR beta chain under discussion was sequenced for a study of glioma-infiltrating T cells after dendritic cell vaccination (dated by TCRdb to the mid-2010s). Background for the entire study: The cohort comprised approximately 15 glioblastoma patients from Phase I and II dendritic cell vaccination trials, 9 newly diagnosed and 6 with recurrent disease. Between 2003 and 2012, the patients were given dendritic cell vaccination pulsed with autologous tumor lysate. The vaccine consisted of monocyte-derived dendritic cells cultured about seven days with IL-4 and GM-CSF, then pulsed overnight with autologous tumor lysate. Each patient was given three intradermal dendritic cell vaccine injections, spaced two weeks apart, in the arm below the axilla. In glioblastoma patients vaccinated with dendritic cells, deep sequencing of TCR beta CDR3 regions served to measure the amount of tumor-infiltrating lymphocytes and to compare repertoires between tumor and blood. Survival after dendritic cell vaccination was correlated with TCR sequencing metrics such as TIL content and the overlap between tumor and blood repertoires. Overall results and qualifications from the work: Higher estimated pretreatment TIL content predicted longer time to progression and overall survival after dendritic cell vaccination. The cohort was small and heterogeneous, few patients had complete blood and tumor sets, and even fewer had initial-recurrent tumor pairs. TCR clonality showed no direct relationship with survival, which suggests that a diverse polyclonal response may be important. The three-group TCR overlap response model was characterized as speculative, and prospective validation of the model was stated to be required.

From cysteine to phenylalanine, the CDR3 is 15 amino acids long. Only the CDR3 DNA stays, 45 bases, in frame from base 1. Looking up the germline V gene yields CDR1 MGHDK and CDR2 SYGVNS. V is clipped by 0 bases and J by 3 bases, and the sequence between their germline boundaries is 11 bases long. TCRB CDR3 regions were amplified from about 2 ug genomic DNA, or all available DNA if less, using the immunoSEQ assay. Multiplex PCR used 60 forward primers for TCR V beta segments and 13 reverse primers for J beta segments. To estimate the number of reads per starting template, synthetic control templates were added to each sample at limiting dilution. The Illumina HiSeq System generated sequencing reads of 87 bp. The original methods were these. PCR and sequencing errors were removed by a nearest neighbor algorithm that merged closely related sequences. TCR overlap was defined as the percentage of unique tumor TCR beta sequences that were also present in the same patient's peripheral blood. TCRdb took over this immuneACCESS table, retaining in-frame rearrangements with V and J assigned. Such tables are incomplete; in checked studies, under half of the missing clones stem from an unresolved V gene, and the remainder is unexplained. That table gives V, J and clone size, and the DNA gave D and trimming. The sample includes 90,000 or so clones, with more than 75% observed a single time. The top ten constitute over 2.5% of the sample.

Points on this clone: Its specific antigen is unknown. Per-base quality was not reported, and no clone a single base away is much larger than it.

To be selected, patients needed enough residual fresh-frozen tumor tissue and more than two years of available survival data. Molecular status otherwise varied across the glioblastoma patients, but none of them carried an isocitrate dehydrogenase mutation. PBMC were collected before vaccination, two weeks after the third vaccination, and at tumor progression if progression occurred. The Qiagen DNeasy Blood extraction Kit was used for extraction of genomic DNA. This clonotype was sampled from a human donor with glioblastoma. The sequences come from blood, collected before dendritic cell vaccination. The chain uses TRBV25-1 and TRBJ1-2; the D gene is not confidently resolved. The DNA is TGTGCCAGCAGTGAATATCAGGCCTCCTACTATGGCTACACCTTC. Its coded protein is CASSEYQASYYGYTF.